The entry below gives a single TCR beta chain sequence along with its context. Trimming left V 5 bases short and J 4 bases short, with 14 bases between. Germline V gene sequence: CDR1 SGHVS, CDR2 FNYEAQ. The CDR3 spans 14 residues. The sample originates from a study of blood T cell repertoires in COVID-19. Libraries were prepared by immunoSEQ multiplex PCR; TCRdb keeps only in-frame clonotypes and omits some of them. This table holds hundreds of thousands of clones, 90% found once. This sequence joins TRBV7-6 and TRBJ2-5; D call uncertain. The receptor comes from a woman aged 18-35 years with acute COVID-19. The sample was PBMCs or T cells enriched from blood (not recorded which). CDR3 region: CASSKGTSGETQYF. The CDR3 DNA is TGTGCCAGCAGCAAAGGCACTTCGGGAGAGACCCAGTACTTC.